Given below is one TCR beta chain in context. Its antigen has not been determined. Base qualities are not provided; no much larger clone lies one nucleotide away. From a lookup of the germline V gene, CDR1 and CDR2 are SGHAT and FQNNGV. The germline V and J ends show losses of 10 bases and 10 bases respectively, and no gene match explains 6 bases of the junction. Reading from cysteine to phenylalanine, the CDR3 counts 11 amino acids. Just CDR3 DNA is preserved here, 33 bases in frame from base 1. This record belongs to a study of technical replicates of blood from several donors (dated by TCRdb to 2015 to 2018). Library method: the immunoSEQ multiplex PCR assay. TCRdb provides this immuneACCESS table in a form limited to in-frame rearrangements. Some clones are lacking; in checked studies, under half of them reflect an unresolved V gene, and why the rest are absent is not known. A total of tens of thousands of clones appear in this sample, roughly 94% of them only once. Roughly 0.25% of the sample comes from the top ten.

The clonotype originates from a human donor in good health. The chain was built from TRBV11-2 and TRBJ2-1; 8 of the junction bases match TRBD2. Material for sequencing was T cells isolated from PBMCs. The CDR3 is CATTSGGEQFF. The DNA is as follows: TGTGCCACTACTAGCGGAGGGGAGCAGTTCTTC.